The present TCR beta chain was sequenced within a study of low-dose radiotherapy and immunotherapy resistance in tumors. As for the study in general: Cohort 1 was given 0.5 Gy per fraction every 2 weeks, for 6.5 Gy total.

Covering alpha and beta chains, TRAV- and TRBV-specific primers were used for the first-strand cDNA. TCR amplification involved 20 PCR cycles with a constant-region primer and V-primer adapter. TCRdb called the reads again in MiXCR, with one record for every CDR3 protein. The sample has around 84,000 distinct CDR3 sequences; 15% to 20% are singletons. The CDR3 is 12 residues long. The V segment lost 7 bases and the J segment 10 bases; nucleotides outside the gene matches: 10. Germline V gene data show CDR1 as SQVTM and CDR2 as ANQGSEA. Time point defined: after trial treatment. Indicated treatment: LDRT plus nivolumab, ipilimumab, low-dose cyclophosphamide and aspirin (RACIN trial). About this clonotype itself: This is likely an artifact of a read error, given a far larger clone one base away.

The V call is TRBV29-1, the J call TRBJ2-1; TRBD2 aligns across 7 bases. This TCR came from a male donor with prostate cancer. The material sequenced was PBMCs, taken after low-dose radiotherapy plus immunotherapy. The CDR3 nucleotides are TGCAGCGCCGAAGCGGGGTACGGCGAGCAGTTCTTC. Residues: CSAEAGYGEQFF.